What follows are 7 T cell receptor beta chains derived from one specimen sequenced in a study of blood T cell repertoires in COVID-19. TCRdb keeps only in-frame clones here, not all; method: immunoSEQ multiplex PCR. Of roughly 200,000 clones listed, around 90% are singletons. Sequenced input: peripheral blood. The receptors were sampled from a man aged 60-69 years with active or convalescent COVID-19.

This clone was seen only a few times. The chain combines TRBV11-1 with TRBJ2-7; D might be TRBD1 (6 bases). This CDR3 has 16 amino acids. CDR1 is SGHAT, CDR2 FQDESV, per germline (reference sequence). Trimming took off 4 bases at V and 7 bases at J, with 23 bases between the two ends. The CDR3 DNA follows: TGTGCCAGCAGCTCGACCGGATATACAGGGTCGGGGGAGCAGTACTTC. Protein sequence: CASSSTGYTGSGEQYF. The full variable domain, rest sourced from reference TRBV11-1 and TRBJ2-7, is EAEVAQSPRYKITEKSQAVAFWCDPISGHATLYWYRQILGQGPELLVQFQDESVVDDSQLPKDRFSAERLKGVDSTLKIQPAELGDSAMYLCASSSTGYTGSGEQYFGPGTRLTVT.

Only a few counts were recorded for this clone. V gene TRBV6-5 combines with J gene TRBJ2-7; 8 positions agree with TRBD1. The germline V gene encodes CDR1 MNHEY and CDR2 SVGAGI. The CDR3 consists of 15 residues. J lost 3 bases, V lost 0 bases, and 4 bases had no gene match. The CDR3 here is CASSYSDRANYEQYF. CDR3 nucleotides: TGTGCCAGCAGTTACTCGGACAGGGCAAACTACGAGCAGTACTTC.

The gene calls are TRBV4-2 and TRBJ2-3; D gene ambiguous. The CDR3 is 15 residues long. The germline V gene has CDR1 LGHNA and CDR2 YNFKEQ. The V end lost 0 bases, the J end lost 5 bases, and 12 bases lay between the germline ends. The CDR3 reads CASSQDPGGIDTQYF. The DNA of the CDR3 is TGTGCCAGCAGCCAAGATCCCGGCGGTATAGATACGCAGTATTTT.

The gene calls are TRBV2 and TRBJ2-3; 8 bases are shared with TRBD1. The germline gives CDR1 SNHLY, CDR2 FYNNEI. V was clipped by 5 bases and J by 8 bases; unmatched bases: 12. The CDR3 contains 15 residues. CDR3 residues: CASSLWPSQGATQYF. In nucleotides, the CDR3 is TGTGCCAGCAGTCTATGGCCCTCCCAGGGGGCTACGCAGTATTTT.

V is TRBV19 and J is TRBJ2-5; 12 nucleotides agree with TRBD2. This CDR3 region has 16 residues. Germline CDR1 is LNHDA and CDR2 is SQIVND (reference sequence). V lost 3 bases to trimming and J lost 5 bases; unmatched junction nucleotides: 7. The CDR3 loop is CASSMTSGGTRETQYF. The CDR3 nucleotides are TGTGCCAGTAGTATGACTAGCGGGGGTACCAGGGAGACCCAGTACTTC.

The CDR3 region has the DNA TGTGCCAGCAGCGCCGGGACTAGCGGGGGGGGAGCCGGGGAGCTGTTTTTT. It specifies CASSAGTSGGGAGELFF. This chain links TRBV5-4 with TRBJ2-2; 16 bases match TRBD2. Germline CDR1 is SGHNT and CDR2 is YYREEE (reference sequence). With V trimmed by 4 bases and J by 6 bases, 6 bases remained unmatched. The CDR3 is 17 amino acids.

This chain connects TRBV5-4 to TRBJ1-1, with 7 bases fitting TRBD1. With 5 bases clipped from V and 0 bases from J, the junction kept 4 bases outside the gene matches. This CDR3 is 14 amino acids long. The germline CDR1 and CDR2 sequences are SGHNT and YYREEE (reference sequence). Here the CDR3 reads CASRPGGLNTEAFF. CDR3 DNA sequence: TGTGCCAGCAGACCAGGGGGTTTGAACACTGAAGCTTTCTTT.